This TCR beta chain was recovered during a study of cytomegalovirus exposure and HLA in healthy donors. Overall study findings and caveats: Reports indicate that TCR beta sequences accurately predicted the HLA-A and HLA-B alleles of most subjects.

The V end lost 2 bases, the J end lost 4 bases, and 15 bases lay between the germline ends. The CDR3 spans 15 residues. Per the germline V gene, CDR1 is MNHNS and CDR2 is SASEGT. Points on this clone: Antigen specificity is unknown.

A multiplex PCR was run with 60 Vbeta primers and 13 Jbeta primers. The protocol was immunoSEQ multiplex PCR, while the TCRdb copy is restricted to in-frame clones and leaves out a portion. The repertoire includes approximately 210,000 clones, about 76% of them detected once, and 1.6% sits in the top ten. Sequencing was done on a sample of PBMCs. The sequence was obtained from a woman between 45 and 60 years old in good health and CMV-seronegative. The chain uses TRBV6-1 and TRBJ2-7, with a possible D match to TRBD2 (5 bases). CDR3 amino acids: CASSEMLRASYEQYF. CDR3 nucleotide sequence: TGTGCCAGCAGTGAAATGTTGCGGGCCTCGTACGAGCAGTACTTC.